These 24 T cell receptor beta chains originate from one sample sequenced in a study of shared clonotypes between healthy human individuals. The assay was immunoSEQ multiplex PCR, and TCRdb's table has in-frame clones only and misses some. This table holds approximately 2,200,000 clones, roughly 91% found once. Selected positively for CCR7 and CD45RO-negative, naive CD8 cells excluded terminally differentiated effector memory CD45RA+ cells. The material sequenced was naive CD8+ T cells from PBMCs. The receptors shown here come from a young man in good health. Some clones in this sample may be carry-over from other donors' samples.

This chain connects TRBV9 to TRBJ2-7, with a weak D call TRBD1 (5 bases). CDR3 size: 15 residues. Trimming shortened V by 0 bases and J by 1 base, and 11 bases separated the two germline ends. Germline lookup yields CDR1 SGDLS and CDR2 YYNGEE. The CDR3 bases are TGTGCCAGCAGCGTAGGGATGGGGCTGTCCTACGAGCAGTACTTC. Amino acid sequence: CASSVGMGLSYEQYF.

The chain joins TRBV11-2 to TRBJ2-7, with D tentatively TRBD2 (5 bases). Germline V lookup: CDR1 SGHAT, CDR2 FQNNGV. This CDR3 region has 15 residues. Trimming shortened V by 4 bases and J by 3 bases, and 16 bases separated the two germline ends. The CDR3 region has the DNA TGTGCCAGCAGCTCCCTCCCCGACGGAGGCTACGAGCAGTACTTC. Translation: CASSSLPDGGYEQYF.

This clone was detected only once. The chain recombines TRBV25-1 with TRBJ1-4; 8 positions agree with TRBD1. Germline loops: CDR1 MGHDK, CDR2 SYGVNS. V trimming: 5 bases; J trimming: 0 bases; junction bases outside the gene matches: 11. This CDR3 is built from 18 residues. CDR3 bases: TGTGCCAGCAGTCCTATGGGACAGGTTTTTGCAACTAATGAAAAACTGTTTTTT. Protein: CASSPMGQVFATNEKLFF.

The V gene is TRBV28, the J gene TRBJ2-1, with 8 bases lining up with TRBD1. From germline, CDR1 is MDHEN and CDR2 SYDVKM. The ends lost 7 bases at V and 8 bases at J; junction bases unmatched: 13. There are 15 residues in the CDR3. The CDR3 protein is CASIRDRFMGDEQFF. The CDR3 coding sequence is TGTGCCAGCATCCGGGACAGGTTCATGGGCGATGAGCAGTTCTTC.

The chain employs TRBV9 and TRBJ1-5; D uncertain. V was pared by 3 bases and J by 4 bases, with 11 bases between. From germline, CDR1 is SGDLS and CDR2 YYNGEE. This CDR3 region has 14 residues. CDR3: CASSETGKNQPQHF. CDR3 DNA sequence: TGTGCCAGCAGCGAAACCGGGAAGAATCAGCCCCAGCATTTT.

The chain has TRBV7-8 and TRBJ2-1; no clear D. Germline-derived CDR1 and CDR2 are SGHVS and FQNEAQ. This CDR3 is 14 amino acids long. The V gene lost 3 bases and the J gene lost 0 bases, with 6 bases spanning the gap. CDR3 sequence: CASSLRSSYNEQFF. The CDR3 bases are TGTGCCAGCAGCTTGCGGTCCTCCTACAATGAGCAGTTCTTC.

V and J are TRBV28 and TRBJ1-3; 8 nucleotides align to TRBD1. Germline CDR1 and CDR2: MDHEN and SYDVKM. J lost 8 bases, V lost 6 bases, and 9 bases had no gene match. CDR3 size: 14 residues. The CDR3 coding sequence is TGTGCCAGCAGCCCAGGGGGCGGGCGGGACACCATATATTTT. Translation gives CASSPGGGRDTIYF. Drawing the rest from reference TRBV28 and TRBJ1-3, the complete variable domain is DVKVTQSSRYLVKRTGEKVFLECVQDMDHENMFWYRQDPGLGLRLIYFSYDVKMKEKGDIPEGYSVSREKKERFSLILESASTNQTSMYLCASSPGGGRDTIYFGEGSWLTVV.

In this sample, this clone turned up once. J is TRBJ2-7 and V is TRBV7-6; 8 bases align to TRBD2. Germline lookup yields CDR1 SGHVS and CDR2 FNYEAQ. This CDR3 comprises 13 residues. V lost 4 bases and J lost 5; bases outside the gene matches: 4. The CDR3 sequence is CASSSGLADEQYF. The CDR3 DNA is TGTGCCAGCAGCTCAGGACTAGCTGACGAGCAGTACTTC.

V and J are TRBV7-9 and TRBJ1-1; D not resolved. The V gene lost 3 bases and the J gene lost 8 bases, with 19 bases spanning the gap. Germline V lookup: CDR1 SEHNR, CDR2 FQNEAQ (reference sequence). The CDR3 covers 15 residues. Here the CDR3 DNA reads TGTGCCAGCAGCTTCCCCCATACGACCGGGTTAGAAGCTTTCTTT. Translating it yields CASSFPHTTGLEAFF.

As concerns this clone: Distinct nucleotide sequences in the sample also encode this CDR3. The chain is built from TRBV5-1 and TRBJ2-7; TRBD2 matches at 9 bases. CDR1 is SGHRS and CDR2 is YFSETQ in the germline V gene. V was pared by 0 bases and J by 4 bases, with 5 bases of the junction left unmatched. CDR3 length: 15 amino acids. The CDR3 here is CASSLGSGRSYEQYF. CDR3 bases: TGCGCCAGCAGCTTGGGTAGCGGGAGATCGTACGAGCAGTACTTC.

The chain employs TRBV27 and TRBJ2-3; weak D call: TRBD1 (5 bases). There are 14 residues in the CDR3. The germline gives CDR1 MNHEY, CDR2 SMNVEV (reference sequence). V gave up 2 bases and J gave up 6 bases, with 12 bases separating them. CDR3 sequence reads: CASSLQPKGDTQYF. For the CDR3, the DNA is TGTGCCAGCAGTTTACAGCCCAAGGGGGATACGCAGTATTTT.

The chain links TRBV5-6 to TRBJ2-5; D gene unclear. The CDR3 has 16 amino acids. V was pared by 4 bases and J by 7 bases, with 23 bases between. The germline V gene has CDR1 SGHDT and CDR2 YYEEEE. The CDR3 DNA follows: TGTGCCAGCAGCCCACCTGGACCCTACCTCCCTAGGACCCAGTACTTC. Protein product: CASSPPGPYLPRTQYF.

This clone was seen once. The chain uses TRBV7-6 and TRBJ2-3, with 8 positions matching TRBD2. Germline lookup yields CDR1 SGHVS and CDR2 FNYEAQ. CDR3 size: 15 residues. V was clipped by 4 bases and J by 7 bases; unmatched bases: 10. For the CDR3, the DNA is TGTGCCAGCAGCTCGCTAGCGGGCCCCCGGAATACGCAGTATTTT. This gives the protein CASSSLAGPRNTQYF.

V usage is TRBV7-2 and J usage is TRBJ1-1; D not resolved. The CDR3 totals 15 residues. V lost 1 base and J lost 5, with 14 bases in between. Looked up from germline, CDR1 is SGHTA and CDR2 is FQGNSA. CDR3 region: CASSLENGGWTEAFF. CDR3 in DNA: TGTGCCAGCAGCTTAGAGAACGGCGGGTGGACTGAAGCTTTCTTT.

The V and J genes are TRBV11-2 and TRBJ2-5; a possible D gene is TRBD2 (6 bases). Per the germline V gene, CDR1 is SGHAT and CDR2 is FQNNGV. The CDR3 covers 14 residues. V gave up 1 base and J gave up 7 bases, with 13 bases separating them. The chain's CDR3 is CASSLAGVLATQYF. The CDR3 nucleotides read TGTGCCAGCAGCTTAGCGGGAGTTTTGGCGACCCAGTACTTC.

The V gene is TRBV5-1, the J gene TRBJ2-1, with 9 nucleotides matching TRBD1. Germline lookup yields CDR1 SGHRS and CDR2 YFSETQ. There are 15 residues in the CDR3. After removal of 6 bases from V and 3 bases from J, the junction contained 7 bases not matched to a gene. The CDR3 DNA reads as TGCGCCAGCACCCGGGGGACAGGGTTCTACAATGAGCAGTTCTTC. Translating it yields CASTRGTGFYNEQFF.

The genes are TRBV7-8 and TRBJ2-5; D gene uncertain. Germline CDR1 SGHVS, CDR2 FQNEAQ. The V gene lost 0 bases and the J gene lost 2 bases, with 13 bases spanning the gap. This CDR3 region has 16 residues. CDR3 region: CASSLAGEQPQETQYF. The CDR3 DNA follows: TGTGCCAGCAGCTTAGCGGGCGAGCAGCCACAAGAGACCCAGTACTTC. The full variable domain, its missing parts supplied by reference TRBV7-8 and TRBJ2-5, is GAGVSQSPRYKVAKRGQDVALRCDPISGHVSLFWYQQALGQGPEFLTYFQNEAQLDKSGLPSDRFFAERPEGSVSTLKIQRTQQEDSAVYLCASSLAGEQPQETQYFGPGTRLLVL.

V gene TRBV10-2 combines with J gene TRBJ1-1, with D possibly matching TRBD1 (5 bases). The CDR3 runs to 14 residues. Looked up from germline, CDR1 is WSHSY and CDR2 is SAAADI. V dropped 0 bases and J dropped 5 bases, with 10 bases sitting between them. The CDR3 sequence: CASSESRAGTEAFF. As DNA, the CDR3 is TGCGCCAGCAGTGAGTCCAGGGCGGGGACTGAAGCTTTCTTT.

The CDR3 bases are TGTGCCATCAGTGAGGGGAGGGGCCCCAACTATGGCTACACCTTC. Translating it yields CAISEGRGPNYGYTF. The rearrangement links TRBV10-3 to TRBJ1-2; possibly TRBD1 for D (5 bases). Between the trimmed V and J ends, which lost 2 bases and 2 bases, there was a span of 12 bases. Germline-derived CDR1 and CDR2 are ENHRY and SYGVKD. The CDR3 covers 15 residues.

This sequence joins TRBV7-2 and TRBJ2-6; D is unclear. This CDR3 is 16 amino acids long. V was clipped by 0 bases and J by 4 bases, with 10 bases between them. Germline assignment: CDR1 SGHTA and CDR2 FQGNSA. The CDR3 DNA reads TGTGCCAGCAGCTTAGCCTACAGCCTGGGGGCCAACGTCCTGACTTTC. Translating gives CASSLAYSLGANVLTF.

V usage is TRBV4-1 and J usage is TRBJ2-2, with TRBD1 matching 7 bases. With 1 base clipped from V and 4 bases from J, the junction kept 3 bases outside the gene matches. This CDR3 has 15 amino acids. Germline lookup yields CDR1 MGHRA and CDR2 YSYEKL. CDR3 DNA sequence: TGCGCCAGCAGCCAAGTTCCAGGGGGCACCGGGGAGCTGTTTTTT. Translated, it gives CASSQVPGGTGELFF.

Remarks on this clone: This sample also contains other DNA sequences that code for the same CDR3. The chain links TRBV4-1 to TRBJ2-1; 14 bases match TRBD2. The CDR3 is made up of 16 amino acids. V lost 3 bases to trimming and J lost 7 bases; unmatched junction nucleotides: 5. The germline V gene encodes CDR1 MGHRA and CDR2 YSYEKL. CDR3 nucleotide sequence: TGCGCCAGCAGCCACCCGGGACTAGCGGGAGTGAATGAGCAGTTCTTC. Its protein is CASSHPGLAGVNEQFF.

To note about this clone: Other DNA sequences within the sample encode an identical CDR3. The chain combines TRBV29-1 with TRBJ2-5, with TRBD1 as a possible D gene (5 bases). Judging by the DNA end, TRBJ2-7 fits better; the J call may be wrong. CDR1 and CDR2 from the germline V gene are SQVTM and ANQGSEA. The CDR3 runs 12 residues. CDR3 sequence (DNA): TGCAGCGTTCGTCAGGGAAGCTACGAGCAGTACTTC. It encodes CSVRQGSYEQYF.

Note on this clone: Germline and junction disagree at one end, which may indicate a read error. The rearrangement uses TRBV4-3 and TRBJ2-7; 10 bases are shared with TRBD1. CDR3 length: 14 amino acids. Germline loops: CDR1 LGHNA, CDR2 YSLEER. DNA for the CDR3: TGCGCCAGCAGCCAGGAGACAGGGGGCCGGGTCATGAACTTC. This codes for CASSQETGGRVMNF.